The clone carrying this T cell receptor beta chain has a single count. This sample was taken from a study of blood T cell repertoires in COVID-19. For the study at large: The United States, Italy and Spain supplied acute and convalescent COVID-19 samples.

The protocol was immunoSEQ multiplex PCR, while the TCRdb copy is restricted to in-frame clones and leaves out a portion. The sample lists 60,000 to 80,000 clones; roughly 88% were seen once. The CDR3 length is 16 residues. V shed 4 bases and J 1 base; nucleotides not matched to a gene: 9. CDR1 and CDR2 from the germline V gene are LGHDT and YNNKEL (reference sequence). This sequence originates from a woman of 80 years or more with acute or convalescent COVID-19. Sequenced material: peripheral blood. The chain has TRBV3-1 (or the pseudogene TRBV3-2) and TRBJ2-5, with 7 bases lining up with TRBD2. The CDR3 spells CASSLPWSGIQETQYF. The CDR3 coding sequence is TGTGCCAGCAGCCTACCTTGGAGCGGGATCCAAGAGACCCAGTACTTC.